This TCR beta chain is from a study of T cell responses to AZD1222 COVID-19 vaccine. Overall study findings and caveats: Repertoire sampling was restricted to post-peak T cell response timepoints. The sample set comprised mostly white British donors with more females, and clonal diversity was possibly underestimated.

In the case of this clone: Its antigen remains unknown.

Clones were sequenced by immunoSEQ multiplex PCR, and TCRdb holds only the in-frame ones, with some missing. The table includes approximately 190,000 clones, approximately 93% detected once. Pooled together were second doses at about 4 or about 12 weeks. CDR1 and CDR2 (germline): SGHTA, FQGNSA. The CDR3 has 15 amino acids. V lost 4 bases and J lost 2; bases outside the gene matches: 5. Material: peripheral blood, obtained 28 days after the second AZD1222 dose. The rearrangement uses TRBV7-2 and TRBJ2-5; 9 nucleotides line up with TRBD2. The clonotype was recovered from an adult who received the AZD1222 COVID-19 vaccine. The CDR3 sequence is CASSSFSGGQETQYF. For the CDR3, the DNA is TGTGCCAGCAGCTCCTTTAGCGGGGGACAAGAGACCCAGTACTTC.